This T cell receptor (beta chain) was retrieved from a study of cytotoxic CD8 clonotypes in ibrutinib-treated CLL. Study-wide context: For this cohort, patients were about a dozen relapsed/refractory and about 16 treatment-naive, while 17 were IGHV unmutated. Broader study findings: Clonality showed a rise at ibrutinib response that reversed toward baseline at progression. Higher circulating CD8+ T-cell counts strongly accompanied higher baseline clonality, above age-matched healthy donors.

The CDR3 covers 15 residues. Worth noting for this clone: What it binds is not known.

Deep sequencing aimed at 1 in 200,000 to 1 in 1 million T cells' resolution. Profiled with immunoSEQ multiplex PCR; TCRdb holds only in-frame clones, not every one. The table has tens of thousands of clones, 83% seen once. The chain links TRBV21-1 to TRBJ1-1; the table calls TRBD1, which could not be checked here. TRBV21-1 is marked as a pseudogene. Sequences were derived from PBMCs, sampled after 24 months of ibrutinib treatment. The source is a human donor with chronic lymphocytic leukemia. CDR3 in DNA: TGTGCCAGCAGCAAAAGGACAGGGGGCGGCACTGAAGCTTTCTTT. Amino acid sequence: CASSKRTGGGTEAFF.